This T cell receptor (beta chain) was sequenced in a study of T cells in Graves' hyperthyroidism and ophthalmopathy. Amplification targeted TCR beta CDR3 regions from RNA transcripts. HTBI primers were the set used in a first-round RT-PCR of the TCR CDR3. TCRdb passed the multiplex PCR reads through MiXCR, listing each CDR3 protein once. The repertoire has 550,000 to 700,000 distinct CDR3 sequences, around 45% of them found once; the top ten carry under 20%. The CDR3 sequence is 11 residues long. Germline V gives CDR1 DFQATT, CDR2 SNEGSKA (reference sequence). V was pared by 0 bases and J by 7 bases, with 6 bases between. This clonotype was found many times.

The source of this sequence is an adult woman with Graves' disease, either hyperthyroidism or ophthalmopathy (not recorded which). The chain couples TRBV20-1 to TRBJ1-2, with D unclear. Sequencing was performed on peripheral blood or thyroid tissue (not recorded which). The CDR3 bases are TGCAGTGCTAGAGAAAACCGTGGCTACACCTTC. Residues: CSARENRGYTF.